Shown below are 9 T cell receptor beta chains from a single sample sequenced in a study of Graves' ophthalmopathy and Graves' hyperthyroidism. RNA transcripts provided the template for amplifying TCR beta CDR3 regions. RT-PCR was first run with HTBI primers, then multiplex PCR in a second round. TCRdb ran MiXCR on the multiplex PCR reads and lists one entry per CDR3 protein. The sample lists hundreds of thousands of distinct CDR3 sequences; over 20% were seen once. Source material: peripheral blood. The receptors were sampled from a woman between 18 and 29 years old with stable Graves' hyperthyroidism.

This clonotype was recorded many times. This sequence joins TRBV6-5 and TRBJ2-7; maybe TRBD2 (5 bases). The germline gives CDR1 MNHEY, CDR2 SVGAGI. This CDR3 spans 10 amino acids. V was shortened by 8 bases and J by 6 bases, with 8 bases between the two germline ends. The CDR3 sequence: CASRDREQYF. The CDR3 nucleotides are TGTGCCAGCCGGGATCGCGAGCAGTACTTC.

A few counts support this clonotype. A much larger clonotype is one base distant, so this may be a read error. V and J are TRBV6-1 and TRBJ1-2, with D uncertain. The CDR3 totals 10 residues. Trimming pared 6 bases from V and 2 bases from J, leaving 1 base between. The germline V gene encodes CDR1 MNHNS and CDR2 SASEGT. The CDR3 is CASRNYGYTF. The CDR3 DNA sequence: TGTGCCAGCAGAAACTATGGCTACACCTTC.

The chain links TRBV20-1 to TRBJ2-3; TRBD2 agrees at 13 bases. Per the germline V gene, CDR1 is DFQATT and CDR2 is SNEGSKA (reference sequence). The CDR3 has 15 amino acids. V was pared by 1 base and J by 3 bases, with 1 base of the junction left unmatched. CDR3 in DNA: TGCAGTGCTAGAGCGACTAGCGGGAGGACAGATACGCAGTATTTT. Its protein is CSARATSGRTDTQYF.

V and J are TRBV11-1 and TRBJ2-6; 8 bases are shared with TRBD1. CDR1 SGHAT and CDR2 FQDESV come from the germline V gene (reference sequence). J lost 4 bases, V lost 5 bases, and 16 bases had no gene match. The CDR3 is made up of 19 amino acids. The CDR3 nucleotides read TGTGCCAGCAGCCCAACCCGACATTTACAGGGGGTCGGGGCCAACGTCCTGACTTTC. It encodes CASSPTRHLQGVGANVLTF.

Many counts were recorded for this clonotype. The chain carries TRBV12-3 or TRBV12-4 and TRBJ2-3; 8 nucleotides line up with TRBD1. This CDR3 is built from 17 residues. Unmatched junction bases numbered 16, after V lost 5 bases and J lost 6 bases. The CDR3 here is CASSPPRGREDADTQYF. For the CDR3, the DNA is TGTGCCAGCAGTCCTCCCAGGGGGCGGGAAGACGCGGATACGCAGTATTTT.

This clonotype was recorded at least ten times. The chain employs TRBV20-1 and TRBJ2-5; no clear D gene. There are 14 residues in the CDR3. Germline V CDR1 and CDR2: DFQATT, SNEGSKA (reference sequence). The ends were cut back, 1 base at V and 5 bases at J, with 14 bases in the middle. The CDR3 nucleotides read TGCAGTGCTAGAGTATGGCTCGTGGGGGAGACCCAGTACTTC. Protein product: CSARVWLVGETQYF.

This clonotype was seen ten or more times. This chain uses TRBV20-1 with TRBJ2-7; 11 nucleotides match TRBD2. Germline V lookup: CDR1 DFQATT, CDR2 SNEGSKA (reference sequence). There are 14 residues in the CDR3. The ends lost 6 bases at V and 0 bases at J; junction bases unmatched: 4. The CDR3 DNA is TGCAGTGCGGAAGGACTAGCGGGCTCCTACGAGCAGTACTTC. This codes for CSAEGLAGSYEQYF.

This clonotype was observed a handful of times. V gene TRBV28 combines with J gene TRBJ1-2, with no clear D. Germline lookup yields CDR1 MDHEN and CDR2 SYDVKM. The CDR3 is 14 residues long. V dropped 6 bases and J dropped 3 bases, with 14 bases sitting between them. CDR3 region: CASSRNPSYYGYTF. CDR3 coding DNA: TGTGCCAGCAGCCGCAATCCCTCCTACTATGGCTACACCTTC.

This rearrangement joins TRBV6-2 or TRBV6-3 to TRBJ2-5; 7 bases align to TRBD2. CDR1 and CDR2 from the germline V gene are MNHEY and SVGEGT. This CDR3 has 18 residues. Trimming at V came to 5 bases and at J to 0 bases, leaving 15 bases not matched to a gene. CDR3 amino acids: CASSRGVDGGGYQETQYF. In DNA, the CDR3 is TGTGCCAGCAGTCGCGGGGTCGATGGGGGGGGGTACCAAGAGACCCAGTACTTC.